This T cell receptor (beta chain) was sequenced in a study of breast tumors, draining lymph nodes, adjacent tissues. With respect to this clonotype: Its antigen is undetermined. The junction differs from germline at one of its ends, possibly a read error.

MiXCR was run by TCRdb on the multiplex PCR reads, yielding one entry per CDR3 protein. Of 270,000 or so distinct CDR3 sequences in the sample, 30% were seen once. Study-level results: Tumor and nontumor repertoires were significantly more similar in luminal-like than in basal-like breast cancer. Tumors had less TCR diversity than lymph nodes, more than nontumor tissue.

Looked up from germline, CDR1 is SEHNR and CDR2 is FQNEAQ (reference sequence). This CDR3 is 14 amino acids long. Samples came from axillary lymph nodes draining the breast cancer. Sequences were obtained from axillary lymph node tissue. V and J are TRBV7-9 and TRBJ1-6, with TRBD1 as a possible D gene (5 bases). The sequence was obtained from a female donor with breast cancer. Some clones in this sample may be carry-over from other donors' samples. The CDR3 DNA is TGTGCCAGCAGCTTGGGGACGTATAATTCACCCCCCCACTTT. Protein sequence: CASSLGTYNSPPHF.